This TCR beta chain was identified in a study of cytomegalovirus exposure and HLA in healthy donors. Study-level findings and limits: Follow-up analysis seemed to connect common viral pathogens with several of the most significant clusters identified. Diagnosis of cytomegalovirus status made by the classifier reportedly showed high specificity and sensitivity. Within a later analysis, the majority of CMV-associated TCR beta chains appeared HLA-restricted.

With regard to this clone: Antigen specificity is unknown.

The PCR contained 60 Vbeta and 13 Jbeta primers. Clones were read by immunoSEQ multiplex PCR, and TCRdb kept only the in-frame ones, dropping some. The sample includes around 150,000 clones, approximately 84% of them seen just once. The J segment lost 1 base and the V segment lost 1 base, leaving 3 bases of the junction unmatched. Germline CDR1 reads SGHNT; CDR2 reads YENEEA. The CDR3 extends over 15 amino acids. Sequencing was performed on PBMCs. The V and J genes are TRBV11-3 and TRBJ2-7, with TRBD1 matching over 8 bases. The TCR comes from a man aged 25 to 45 in good health and CMV-seropositive. The CDR3 coding sequence is TGTGCCAGCAGCTTAGTTTGGACAGGGTCCTACGAGCAGTACTTC. It encodes CASSLVWTGSYEQYF.